This T cell receptor beta chain was retrieved from a study of T cells expressing NK-cell markers. TCRdb reprocessed the 5' RACE reads and keeps a single row for each CDR3 protein, giving no DNA. The listing contains around 380,000 distinct CDR3 sequences. This receptor was obtained from a woman aged 45-65 years in good health. What was sequenced was blood T cells: a sorted CD56 or NKG2C T cell subset, CD4+ or CD8+ T cells, or bulk PBMC T cells (not recorded which).

The CDR3 reads CSVAILSGRGQPQHF. The chain is built from TRBV29-1 and TRBJ1-5. From germline, CDR1 is SQVTM and CDR2 ANQGSEA. The CDR3 consists of 15 residues.